The rows below give T cell receptor beta chains drawn from one sample of a study of cytomegalovirus exposure and HLA in healthy donors. The table came from immunoSEQ multiplex PCR; TCRdb's copy has only in-frame clones and leaves some out. The sample includes some 130,000 clones, over 50% of them seen just once. Sequenced: PBMCs. These receptors were taken from a human donor in good health. CDR3s leave out the opening cysteine and the closing phenylalanine or tryptophan.

J gene	V gene	CDR3 protein
TRBJ2-7	TRBV5-1	ASHRTGQGMSYEQY
TRBJ2-2	TRBV6-5	ASLRTTNTGELF
TRBJ2-3	TRBV28	ASSSPRREGTDTQY
TRBJ2-1	TRBV11-3	ASSLVSASGGKSSYNEQF
TRBJ1-5	TRBV18	ASSPPGDQPQH
TRBJ2-7	TRBV7-2	ASSNRDRGPSYEQY
TRBJ1-2	TRBV12-5	ASGAGQGDLSGYT
TRBJ2-1	TRBV7-6	ASSLQGRRAVGGRNEQF
TRBJ1-5	TRBV10-1	AIPRGPGGKPQH
TRBJ2-1	TRBV7-9	ASSLGSQAPYNEQF
TRBJ1-2	TRBV4-3	ASSQEEGRRGYT
TRBJ2-2	TRBV9	ASSVGQGNTGELF
TRBJ2-7	TRBV28	ASSPAGLAGFTPYEQY
TRBJ2-7	TRBV11-2	ASSLEGGSYEQY
TRBJ1-1	TRBV2	ASIRGQGRGTEAF
TRBJ2-3	TRBV28	ASSLAGRPSGSTDTQY
TRBJ2-7	TRBV19	ASSLEGLVGDEQY
TRBJ1-1	TRBV21-1	ASSKRAFRVGVPEAF
TRBJ1-4	TRBV2	ASSPGQGALGEKLF
TRBJ1-1	TRBV2	ASRRFTEAF
TRBJ1-5	TRBV7-8	ASSLVGQGSNQPQH
TRBJ2-1	TRBV27	ASSLAPGNTMLNEQF
TRBJ2-5	TRBV18	ASSPPQHPGGQY
TRBJ2-3	TRBV5-1	ASSWTSGRADTQY
TRBJ2-3	TRBV9	ASSGLVTDTQY
TRBJ1-6	TRBV19	ASSPGQGNDYNSPLH
TRBJ1-6	TRBV5-1	ASSLAGLSSSYNSPLH
TRBJ2-7	TRBV21-1	ASKQGDEQY
TRBJ2-1	TRBV27	ASSFLGGLGNEQF
TRBJ1-5	TRBV18	ASSQGGGNQPQH
TRBJ2-1	TRBV7-3	ASSPTPSGAYNEQF
TRBJ1-1	TRBV4-3	ASSPTVNTEAF
TRBJ2-2	TRBV18	ASSPDREIGELF
TRBJ1-2	TRBV10-3	AISSDSLYGYT
TRBJ2-2	TRBV5-1	ASSPGGRGTGELF
TRBJ2-2	TRBV7-3	ASSPAGSGPGELF
TRBJ1-5	TRBV11-3	ASSLVGGQPQH